The next 6 T cell receptor beta chains were all read from a single sample in a study of blood T cells in healthy people across ages. Combining a sample-barcoded 5' primer with a J-beta primer mix, a second PCR ran for about 6 to 11 cycles. TCRdb used MiXCR to reprocess the 5' RACE reads, holding one entry per CDR3 protein. The sample has about 1.8 million distinct CDR3 sequences; about 50% are singletons. The material sequenced was blood. The receptor set was obtained from a woman aged 40 to 50 in good health.

The chain has TRBV4-1 and TRBJ2-4; D unclear. V was shortened by 3 bases and J by 1 base, with 13 bases between the two germline ends. Germline values: CDR1 MGHRA, CDR2 YSYEKL. This CDR3 comprises 16 residues. The CDR3 coding sequence is TGCGCCAGCAGCCAGGAAGGTGGAGTTGCCAAAAACATTCAGTACTTC. Encoded protein: CASSQEGGVAKNIQYF.

The chain couples TRBV20-1 to TRBJ2-7, with D possibly matching TRBD1 (5 bases). Deletions cut 4 bases from V and 4 bases from J, with 17 bases between. CDR1 and CDR2 from the germline V gene are DFQATT and SNEGSKA (reference sequence). The CDR3 totals 14 residues. The CDR3 region is CSAIFRVLPYEQYF. CDR3 nucleotide sequence: TGCAGTGCTATTTTCAGGGTTCTCCCTTACGAGCAGTACTTC.

This clonotype was detected a few times. This rearrangement joins TRBV20-1 to TRBJ2-3, with D possibly called TRBD1 or TRBD2 (7 bases each). Trimming cost V 7 bases and J 6 bases, with 17 bases left between them. CDR3 size: 13 residues. Per germline, CDR1 DFQATT and CDR2 SNEGSKA (reference sequence). CDR3 amino acids: CSVRGGQEDTQYF. The CDR3 nucleotides read TGCAGTGTCAGGGGGGGTCAGGAGGATACGCAGTATTTT.

This rearrangement joins TRBV20-1 to TRBJ2-1; D possibly corresponds to TRBD2 (6 bases). The J call may be in error: the DNA end matches TRBJ2-7 better. Germline V gives CDR1 DFQATT, CDR2 SNEGSKA (reference sequence). The CDR3 is 13 residues long. The CDR3 DNA reads TGCAGTGCAAAGGTAGCGGTTGGGGTTGAGCAGTACTTC. Translated: CSAKVAVGVEQYF.

This clonotype came up many times. This chain links TRBV12-3 or TRBV12-4 with TRBJ2-1, with D hard to call. With 5 bases removed from V and 6 bases from J, the gap between germline ends came to 14 bases. The CDR3 is 14 residues long. CDR3 loop: CASSPHNLGNEQFF. In DNA form, the CDR3 reads TGTGCCAGCAGTCCCCATAACCTAGGCAATGAGCAGTTCTTC.

CDR3: CASSSLRTGTYSNQPQHF. For the CDR3, the DNA is TGTGCCAGCAGTTCTCTCCGGACAGGGACCTATAGCAATCAGCCCCAGCATTTT. The chain couples TRBV27 to TRBJ1-5, with 8 positions matching TRBD1. The length of the CDR3 is 18 residues. Germline CDR1 is MNHEY and CDR2 is SMNVEV (reference sequence). V lost 4 bases and J lost 0; bases outside the gene matches: 11.